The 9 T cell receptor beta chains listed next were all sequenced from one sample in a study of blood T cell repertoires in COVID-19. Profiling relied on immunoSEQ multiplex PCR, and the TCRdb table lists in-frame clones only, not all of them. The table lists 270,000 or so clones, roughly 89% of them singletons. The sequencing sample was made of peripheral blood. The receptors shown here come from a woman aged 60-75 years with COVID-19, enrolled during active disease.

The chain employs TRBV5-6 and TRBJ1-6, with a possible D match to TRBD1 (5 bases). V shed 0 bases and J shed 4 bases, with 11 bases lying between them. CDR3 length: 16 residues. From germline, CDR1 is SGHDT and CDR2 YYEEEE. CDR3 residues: CASSLGQGRYNSPLHF. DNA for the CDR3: TGTGCCAGCAGCTTGGGGCAGGGTCGGTATAATTCACCCCTCCACTTT.

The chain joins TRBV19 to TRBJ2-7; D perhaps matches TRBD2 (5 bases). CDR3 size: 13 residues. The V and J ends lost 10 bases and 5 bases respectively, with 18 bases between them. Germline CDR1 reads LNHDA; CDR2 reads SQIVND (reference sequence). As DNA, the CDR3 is TGTGCCACCGCCTCTGGGAGCGGCGACGAGCAGTACTTC. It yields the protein CATASGSGDEQYF.

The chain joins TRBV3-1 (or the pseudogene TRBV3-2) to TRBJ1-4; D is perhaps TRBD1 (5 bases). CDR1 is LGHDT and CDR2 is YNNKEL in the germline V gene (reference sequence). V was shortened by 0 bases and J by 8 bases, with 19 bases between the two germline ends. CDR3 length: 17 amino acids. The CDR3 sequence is CASSQDRGALGREKLFF. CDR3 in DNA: TGTGCCAGCAGCCAAGATCGAGGGGCTTTAGGGAGGGAAAAACTGTTTTTT.

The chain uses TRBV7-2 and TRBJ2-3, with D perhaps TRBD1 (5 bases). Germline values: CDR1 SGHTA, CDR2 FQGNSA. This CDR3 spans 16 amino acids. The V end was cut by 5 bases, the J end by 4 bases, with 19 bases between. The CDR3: CASSPGKGWSADTQYF. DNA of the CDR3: TGTGCCAGCAGCCCCGGCAAGGGGTGGAGCGCAGATACGCAGTATTTT.

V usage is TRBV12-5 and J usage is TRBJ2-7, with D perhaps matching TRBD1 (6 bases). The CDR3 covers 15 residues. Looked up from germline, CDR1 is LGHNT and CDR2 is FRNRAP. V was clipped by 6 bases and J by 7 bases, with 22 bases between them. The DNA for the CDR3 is TGTGCTAGTGGAACGACTCGGACAGACTTCGGGGAGCAGTACTTC. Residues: CASGTTRTDFGEQYF.

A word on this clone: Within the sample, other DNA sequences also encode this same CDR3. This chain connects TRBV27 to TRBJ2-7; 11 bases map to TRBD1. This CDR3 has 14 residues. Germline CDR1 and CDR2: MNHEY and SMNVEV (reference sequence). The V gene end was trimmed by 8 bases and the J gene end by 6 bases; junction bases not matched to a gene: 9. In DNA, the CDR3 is TGTGCCAGCTCATCAGGGACAGGGGGAGGCGAGCAGTACTTC. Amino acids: CASSSGTGGGEQYF.

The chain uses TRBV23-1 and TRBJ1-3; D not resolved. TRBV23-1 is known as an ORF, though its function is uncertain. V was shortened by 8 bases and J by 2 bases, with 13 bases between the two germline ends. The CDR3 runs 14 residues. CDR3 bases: TGCGCCAGCGGAAACGGGAGAGCTGGAAACACCATATATTTT. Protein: CASGNGRAGNTIYF.

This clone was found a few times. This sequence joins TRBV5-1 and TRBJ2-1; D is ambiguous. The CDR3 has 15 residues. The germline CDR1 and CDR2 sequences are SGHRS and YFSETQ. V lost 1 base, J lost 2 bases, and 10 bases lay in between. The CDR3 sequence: CASSLRQATYNEQFF. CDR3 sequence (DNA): TGCGCCAGCAGCTTGCGGCAGGCCACCTACAATGAGCAGTTCTTC.

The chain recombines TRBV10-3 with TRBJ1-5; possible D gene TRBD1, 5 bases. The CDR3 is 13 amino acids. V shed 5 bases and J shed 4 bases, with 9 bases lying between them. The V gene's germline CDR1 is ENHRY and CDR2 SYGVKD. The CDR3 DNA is TGTGCCATCAGTCCCGGGACTAATCAGCCCCAGCATTTT. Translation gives CAISPGTNQPQHF.